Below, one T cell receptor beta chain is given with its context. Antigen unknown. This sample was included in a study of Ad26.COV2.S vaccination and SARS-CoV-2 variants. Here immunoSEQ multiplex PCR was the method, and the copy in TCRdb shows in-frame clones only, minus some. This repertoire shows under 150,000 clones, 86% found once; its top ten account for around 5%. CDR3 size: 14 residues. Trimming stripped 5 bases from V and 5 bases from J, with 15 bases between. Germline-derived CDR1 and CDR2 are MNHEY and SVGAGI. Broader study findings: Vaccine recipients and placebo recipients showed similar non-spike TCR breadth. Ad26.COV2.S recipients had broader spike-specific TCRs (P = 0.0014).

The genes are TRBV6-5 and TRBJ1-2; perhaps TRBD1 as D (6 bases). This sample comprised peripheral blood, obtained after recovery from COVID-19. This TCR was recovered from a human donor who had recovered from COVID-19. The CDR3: CASSPDRWRYGYTF. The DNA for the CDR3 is TGTGCCAGCAGTCCCGACAGGTGGAGATATGGCTACACCTTC.